This T cell receptor beta chain was retrieved from a study of T cell repertoires in cytomegalovirus infection (dated by TCRdb to the late 2010s). As for the study more broadly: Peptide stimulations targeted recently identified HLA-C-restricted CMV epitopes, whose presentation resists viral immunomodulation, together with well-studied HLA-B-restricted epitopes. Donor HLA type was relevant to the analysis, because carriage of CMV infection together with the matching HLA type was indicated by public TCR beta signatures.

Sequencer: Illumina HiSeq 1500. TCRdb's own reprocessing of the public reads used fastp at Q25 and MiXCR and kept productive beta chains. For every CDR3 protein sequence, its rows merge into one entry that carries the most common genes and DNA. The sample profile shows about 700,000 distinct CDR3 sequences; roughly 33% of them were found once. Roughly 18% of the sample goes to the ten largest clones. Overall results and qualifications from the work: In both this cohort and an independent roughly 400-donor cohort, the cumulative frequency of public TCR beta family members distinguished carriers of CMV infection plus the relevant HLA type. The ex vivo response was dominated by HLA-C-restricted CMV-specific TCR beta clonotypes, which also provided the single most frequent clonotype in two of eight donors.

CDR1 SNHLY and CDR2 FYNNEI are derived from the germline V gene. V lost 2 bases and J lost 7 bases; the stretch between them is 8 bases long. Its CDR3 holds 12 amino acids, cysteine through phenylalanine. Only the CDR3 region is kept as DNA, spanning 36 bases read in frame from base 1. The treatment or condition tag for this specimen amounts to: in vitro stimulation with specific CMV peptide epitopes to enrich CMV-specific T cells. As for this clonotype: Its antigen specificity is not known. Qualities for individual bases were not recorded, and no much larger clone is one base off.

The rearranged segments are TRBV2 and TRBJ1-2, with no confident D gene call. Sequenced here: cultured PBMCs, sampled from culture after CMV antigen stimulation. The clonotype comes from a human donor in good health (CMV status not recorded). Some clones in this sample may be carry-over from other donors' samples. The DNA sequence is given as TGTGCCAGCAGTGAAAGGTTCGGTGGCTACACCTTC. Its amino acids are CASSERFGGYTF.